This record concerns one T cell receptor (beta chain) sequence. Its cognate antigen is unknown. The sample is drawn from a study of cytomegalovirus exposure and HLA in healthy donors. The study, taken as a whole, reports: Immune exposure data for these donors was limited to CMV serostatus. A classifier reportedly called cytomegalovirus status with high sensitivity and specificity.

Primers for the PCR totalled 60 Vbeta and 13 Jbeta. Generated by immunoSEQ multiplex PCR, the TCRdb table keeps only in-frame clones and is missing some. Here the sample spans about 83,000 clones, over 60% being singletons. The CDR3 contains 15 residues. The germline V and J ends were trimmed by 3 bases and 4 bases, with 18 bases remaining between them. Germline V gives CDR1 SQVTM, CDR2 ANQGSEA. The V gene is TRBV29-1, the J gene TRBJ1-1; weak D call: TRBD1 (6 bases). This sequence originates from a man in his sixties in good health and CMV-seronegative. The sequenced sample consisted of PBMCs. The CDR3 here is CSVEGAYWSGTEAFF. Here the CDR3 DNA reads TGCAGCGTTGAGGGGGCCTACTGGAGTGGCACTGAAGCTTTCTTT. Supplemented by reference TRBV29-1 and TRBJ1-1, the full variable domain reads SAVISQKPSRDICQRGTSLTIQCQVDSQVTMMFWYRQQPGQSLTLIATANQGSEATYESGFVIDKFPISRPNLTFSTLTVSNMSPEDSSIYLCSVEGAYWSGTEAFFGQGTRLTVV.